Detailed here is one T cell receptor (beta chain). Its antigen is not identified. The data are from a study of cytomegalovirus exposure and HLA in healthy donors. In the study overall: A prior study identified just under 120 million unique TCR beta sequences from roughly 170 million T cells. The study, taken as a whole, reports: Association of 16,951 TCR beta sequences with HLA alleles was found at 0.05 false discovery rate in a later analysis.

In the PCR, 60 Vbeta and 13 Jbeta primers were used. Original methodology: The count from a later analysis was 79 million or so unique TCR beta chains, 9 million to 12 million of them shared. Only in-frame clones appear in the TCRdb table, and some are missing; sequencing was by immunoSEQ multiplex PCR. V, J and clone size derive from that table, while D and trimming were established from the DNA sequence. The sample holds about 120,000 clones, around three quarters seen once. V lost 5 bases to trimming and J lost 7 bases, with 9 bases between them. Per germline, CDR1 SGHTA and CDR2 FQGNSA. The CDR3 sequence is 12 residues long. Healthy individuals who donated bone marrow served as the donors.

The sequence derives from a female donor in good health and CMV-seronegative. The chain combines TRBV7-2 with TRBJ2-4; D remains ambiguous. Specimen: PBMCs. The CDR3 DNA sequence: TGTGCCAGCAGCCCGGCCGGGAACATTCAGTACTTC. Translating it yields CASSPAGNIQYF.